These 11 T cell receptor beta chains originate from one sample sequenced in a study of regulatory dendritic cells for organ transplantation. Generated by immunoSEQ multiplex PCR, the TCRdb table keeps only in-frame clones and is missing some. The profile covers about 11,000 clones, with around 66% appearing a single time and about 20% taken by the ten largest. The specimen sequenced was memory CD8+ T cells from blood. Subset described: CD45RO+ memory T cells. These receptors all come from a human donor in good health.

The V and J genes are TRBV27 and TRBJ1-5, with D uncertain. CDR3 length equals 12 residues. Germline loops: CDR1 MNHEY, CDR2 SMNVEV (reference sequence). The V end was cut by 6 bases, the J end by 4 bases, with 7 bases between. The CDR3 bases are TGTGCCAGCAGGGCCAGGAATCAGCCCCAGCATTTT. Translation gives CASRARNQPQHF.

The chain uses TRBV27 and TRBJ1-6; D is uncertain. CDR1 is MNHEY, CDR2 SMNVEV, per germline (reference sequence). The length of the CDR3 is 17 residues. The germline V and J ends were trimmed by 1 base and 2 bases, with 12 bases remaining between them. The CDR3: CASSLFQGVAYNSPLHF. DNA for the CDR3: TGTGCCAGCAGTTTATTTCAAGGAGTAGCCTATAATTCACCCCTCCACTTT.

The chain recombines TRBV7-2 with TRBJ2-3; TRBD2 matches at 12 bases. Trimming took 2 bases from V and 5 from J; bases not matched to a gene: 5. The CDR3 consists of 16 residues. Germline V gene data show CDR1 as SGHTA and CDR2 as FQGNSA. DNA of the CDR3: TGTGCCAGCAGCTTACCTAGCGGGGGGGCCAAAGATACGCAGTATTTT. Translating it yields CASSLPSGGAKDTQYF.

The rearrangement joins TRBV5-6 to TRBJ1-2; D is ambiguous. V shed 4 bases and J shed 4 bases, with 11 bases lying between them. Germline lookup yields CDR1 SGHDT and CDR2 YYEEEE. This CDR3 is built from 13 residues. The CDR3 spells CASSHQHTYGYTF. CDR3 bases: TGTGCCAGCAGCCACCAACATACCTATGGCTACACCTTC.

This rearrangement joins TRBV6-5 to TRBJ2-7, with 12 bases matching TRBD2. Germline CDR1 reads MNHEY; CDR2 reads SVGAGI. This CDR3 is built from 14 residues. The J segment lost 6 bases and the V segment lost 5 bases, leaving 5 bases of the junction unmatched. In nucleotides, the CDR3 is TGTGCCAGCAGTGGCGGACTAGCGGGATTCGAGCAGTACTTC. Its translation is CASSGGLAGFEQYF.

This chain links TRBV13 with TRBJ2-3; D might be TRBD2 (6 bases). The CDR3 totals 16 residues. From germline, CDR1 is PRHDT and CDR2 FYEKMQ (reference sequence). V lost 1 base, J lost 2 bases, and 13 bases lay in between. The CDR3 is CASSLESGVVTDTQYF. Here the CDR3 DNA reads TGTGCCAGCAGCTTAGAGTCGGGGGTGGTCACAGATACGCAGTATTTT.

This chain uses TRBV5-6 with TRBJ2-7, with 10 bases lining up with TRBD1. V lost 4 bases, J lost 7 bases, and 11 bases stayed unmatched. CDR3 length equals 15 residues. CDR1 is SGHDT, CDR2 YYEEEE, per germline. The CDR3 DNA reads TGTGCCAGCAGCGTCGGGACAGGGGTCCTTACGGAGCAGTACTTC. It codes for CASSVGTGVLTEQYF. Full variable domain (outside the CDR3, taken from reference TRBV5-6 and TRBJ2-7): DAGVTQSPTHLIKTRGQQVTLRCSPKSGHDTVSWYQQALGQGPQFIFQYYEEEERQRGNFPDRFSGHQFPNYSSELNVNALLLGDSALYLCASSVGTGVLTEQYFGPGTRLTVT.

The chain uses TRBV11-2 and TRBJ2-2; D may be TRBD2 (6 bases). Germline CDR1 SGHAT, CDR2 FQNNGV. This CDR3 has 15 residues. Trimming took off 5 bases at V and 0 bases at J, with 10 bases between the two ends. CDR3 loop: CASSSRDSNTGELFF. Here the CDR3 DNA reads TGTGCCAGCAGCAGCCGGGACTCGAACACCGGGGAGCTGTTTTTT.

CDR3 amino acids: CASGPHPGQGPDTQYF. The CDR3 nucleotides read TGTGCTAGTGGTCCCCATCCGGGACAGGGCCCAGATACGCAGTATTTT. The chain has TRBV12-5 and TRBJ2-3; 9 bases map to TRBD1. V shed 5 bases and J 4 bases; nucleotides not matched to a gene: 10. The germline CDR1 and CDR2 sequences are LGHNT and FRNRAP. The CDR3 is made up of 16 amino acids.

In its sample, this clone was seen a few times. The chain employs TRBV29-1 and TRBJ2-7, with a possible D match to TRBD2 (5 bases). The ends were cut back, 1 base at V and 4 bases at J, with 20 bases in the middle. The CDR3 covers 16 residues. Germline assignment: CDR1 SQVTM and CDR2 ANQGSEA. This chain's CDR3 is CSVEAPGPGGPYEQYF. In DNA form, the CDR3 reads TGCAGCGTTGAAGCCCCGGGCCCAGGAGGTCCTTACGAGCAGTACTTC.

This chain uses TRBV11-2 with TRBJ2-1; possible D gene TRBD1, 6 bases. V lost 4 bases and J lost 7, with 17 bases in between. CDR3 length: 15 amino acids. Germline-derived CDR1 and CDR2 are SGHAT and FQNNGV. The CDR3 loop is CASSSRDTTPNEQFF. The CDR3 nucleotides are TGTGCCAGCAGCTCCCGGGACACTACTCCTAATGAGCAGTTCTTC.